These 17 T cell receptor beta chains share one sample of origin, sequenced in a study of cytomegalovirus exposure and HLA in healthy donors. Amplification used 60 Vbeta primers and 13 Jbeta primers. The table came from immunoSEQ multiplex PCR; TCRdb's copy has only in-frame clones and leaves some out. In the table there are some 170,000 clones, 83% of which are singletons. Sample: PBMCs. These receptors all stem from a middle-aged man in good health and CMV-seropositive.

The genes are TRBV19 and TRBJ2-1; D is possibly TRBD1 (5 bases). Trimming cost V 7 bases and J 0 bases, with 10 bases left between them. CDR3 length: 14 amino acids. Germline V gene lookup returns CDR1 LNHDA and CDR2 SQIVND (reference sequence). In DNA form, the CDR3 reads TGTGCCAGTAAGGCAGGGCCCTCCTACAATGAGCAGTTCTTC. Protein sequence: CASKAGPSYNEQFF.

This sequence joins TRBV9 and TRBJ2-1, with D possibly TRBD1 on 5 matching bases. CDR1 SGDLS and CDR2 YYNGEE come from the germline V gene. CDR3 size: 15 residues. The V and J ends lost 0 bases and 9 bases respectively, with 16 bases between them. The CDR3 coding sequence is TGTGCCAGCAGCGTAGAAGGACAACCCACAGCTGAGCAGTTCTTC. Translating gives CASSVEGQPTAEQFF. Complete variable domain (other parts from reference TRBV9 and TRBJ2-1): DSGVTQTPKHLITATGQRVTLRCSPRSGDLSVYWYQQSLDQGLQFLIQYYNGEERAKGNILERFSAQQFPDLHSELNLSSLELGDSALYFCASSVEGQPTAEQFFGPGTRLTVL.

This clone was observed a handful of times. As DNA, the CDR3 is TGCGCCAGCAGCCAAGGGACTAGCGGGGGGGTTTTCGGGGAGCTGTTTTTT. It is translated as CASSQGTSGGVFGELFF. V gene TRBV4-3 combines with J gene TRBJ2-2, with 15 positions matching TRBD2. This CDR3 comprises 17 residues. The V gene's germline CDR1 is LGHNA and CDR2 YSLEER. V was pared by 1 base and J by 7 bases, with 4 bases of the junction left unmatched.

This clone was recorded once. The CDR3, as DNA: TGCAGCGCTCCCCCCCCCGGGACAGCCTACGAGCAGTACTTC. It translates to CSAPPPGTAYEQYF. The V call is TRBV29-1, the J call TRBJ2-7; 7 bases agree with TRBD1. The ends lost 7 bases at V and 2 bases at J; junction bases unmatched: 11. The CDR3 runs to 14 residues. Germline V gene sequence: CDR1 SQVTM, CDR2 ANQGSEA.

The chain carries TRBV7-2 and TRBJ2-7; tentative D call: TRBD2 (7 bases). Trimming cost V 4 bases and J 0 bases, with 10 bases left between them. Looked up from germline, CDR1 is SGHTA and CDR2 is FQGNSA. The CDR3 is made up of 14 amino acids. CDR3 coding DNA: TGTGCCAGCAGCTGGGGGGGCGGCTCCTACGAGCAGTACTTC. Translation gives CASSWGGGSYEQYF.

The chain links TRBV7-9 to TRBJ1-1; 8 bases line up with TRBD1. Trimming cost V 5 bases and J 10 bases; bases outside gene matches: 9. The CDR3 has 13 residues. Germline CDR1 SEHNR, CDR2 FQNEAQ (reference sequence). CDR3 loop: CASSVDRDLGAFF. Written as DNA, the CDR3 is TGTGCCAGCAGCGTGGACAGGGACCTGGGAGCTTTCTTT.

The rearrangement links TRBV2 to TRBJ2-2; 8 nucleotides agree with TRBD2. Germline V gene data show CDR1 as SNHLY and CDR2 as FYNNEI. Germline trimming cut 11 bases from V and 5 bases from J; bases unmatched to any gene: 22. The CDR3 runs 18 residues. Written as DNA, the CDR3 is TGTGCCTCCCTAGCAGGGTCCAGCGGGAGAGGAGGTACCGGGGAGCTGTTTTTT. Protein product: CASLAGSSGRGGTGELFF.

The chain links TRBV19 to TRBJ2-7; 12 nucleotides agree with TRBD2. The CDR3 contains 16 residues. Unmatched junction bases numbered 3, after V lost 3 bases and J lost 0 bases. Germline CDR1 and CDR2: LNHDA and SQIVND (reference sequence). Written as DNA, the CDR3 is TGTGCCAGTAGTATCTCGACTAGCGGGAGCTCCTACGAGCAGTACTTC. Its protein product is CASSISTSGSSYEQYF. Combining the CDR3 with reference TRBV19 and TRBJ2-7 gives the whole variable domain DGGITQSPKYLFRKEGQNVTLSCEQNLNHDAMYWYRQDPGQGLRLIYYSQIVNDFQKGDIAEGYSVSREKKESFPLTVTSAQKNPTAFYLCASSISTSGSSYEQYFGPGTRLTVT.

The chain uses TRBV7-8 and TRBJ1-5; D possibly corresponds to TRBD1 (5 bases). The CDR3 is 15 residues long. V lost 0 bases to trimming and J lost 1 base, with 7 bases between them. Looked up from germline, CDR1 is SGHVS and CDR2 is FQNEAQ. CDR3 nucleotide sequence: TGTGCCAGCAGCTTAGCGACAGAGAGCAATCAGCCCCAGCATTTT. Translation gives CASSLATESNQPQHF.

This clone came up a few times. The chain couples TRBV19 to TRBJ2-1, with D perhaps matching TRBD1 (5 bases). Deletions cut 1 base from V and 4 bases from J, with 14 bases between. The CDR3 covers 16 residues. Germline V CDR1 and CDR2: LNHDA, SQIVND (reference sequence). CDR3 sequence: CASSIVGAKIYNEQFF. The CDR3 DNA is TGTGCCAGTAGTATAGTTGGGGCGAAGATTTACAATGAGCAGTTCTTC.

This chain links TRBV12-5 with TRBJ2-3; 7 bases align to TRBD2. This CDR3 region has 14 residues. The germline V gene encodes CDR1 LGHNT and CDR2 FRNRAP. V gave up 3 bases and J gave up 4 bases; unmatched junction bases: 4. The CDR3 reads CASGFAGAPDTQYF. As DNA, the CDR3 is TGTGCTAGTGGTTTTGCGGGAGCCCCAGATACGCAGTATTTT.

Only a few counts were recorded for this clone. This sequence joins TRBV2 and TRBJ2-1; D unclear. The CDR3 runs to 13 residues. Per the germline V gene, CDR1 is SNHLY and CDR2 is FYNNEI. V lost 4 bases, J lost 7 bases, and 11 bases lay in between. For the CDR3, the DNA is TGTGCCAGCAGTGTTGGCAGGAAAAATGAGCAGTTCTTC. Translated: CASSVGRKNEQFF.

The V and J genes are TRBV9 and TRBJ2-7; the match to TRBD2 covers 8 bases. The germline CDR1 and CDR2 sequences are SGDLS and YYNGEE. With 6 bases clipped from V and 7 bases from J, the junction kept 12 bases outside the gene matches. This CDR3 comprises 14 residues. The CDR3 nucleotides read TGTGCCAGCACCCGTAGCGGGACGGGCGGAGAGCAGTACTTC. Translated: CASTRSGTGGEQYF.

The chain carries TRBV5-8 and TRBJ2-7, with D unclear. The CDR3 is made up of 12 amino acids. Germline-derived CDR1 and CDR2 are SGHTS and YDEGEE. V was cut by 4 bases and J by 3 bases, with 8 bases left in between. CDR3 region: CASSQTVYEQYF. The CDR3 DNA reads as TGTGCCAGCAGCCAAACAGTCTACGAGCAGTACTTC.

This clone was seen a single time. The chain joins TRBV5-5 to TRBJ2-5; 8 bases map to TRBD1. V trimming: 4 bases; J trimming: 5 bases; junction bases outside the gene matches: 10. Germline V gives CDR1 SGHKS, CDR2 YYEKEE (reference sequence). There are 15 residues in the CDR3. In DNA, the CDR3 is TGTGCCAGCAGCACTCAGGGGGCTGCATTGGAGACCCAGTACTTC. Residues: CASSTQGAALETQYF.

J is TRBJ1-4 and V is TRBV27; D gene unclear. V shed 1 base and J shed 1 base, with 7 bases lying between them. CDR3 size: 15 residues. The germline V gene encodes CDR1 MNHEY and CDR2 SMNVEV (reference sequence). The CDR3 coding sequence is TGTGCCAGCAGTTTATTTTTCGGAACTAATGAAAAACTGTTTTTT. Translated: CASSLFFGTNEKLFF.

This clone was seen more than once but under ten times. This sequence joins TRBV11-2 and TRBJ1-1; D unresolved. Per germline, CDR1 SGHAT and CDR2 FQNNGV. V was cut by 3 bases and J by 0 bases, with 11 bases left in between. The CDR3 consists of 15 residues. CDR3 nucleotide sequence: TGTGCCAGCAGCTTGGAAGTTAGCATGAACACTGAAGCTTTCTTT. It specifies CASSLEVSMNTEAFF. Filled out from reference TRBV11-2 and TRBJ1-1, the complete variable domain reads EAGVAQSPRYKIIEKRQSVAFWCNPISGHATLYWYQQILGQGPKLLIQFQNNGVVDDSQLPKDRFSAERLKGVDSTLKIQPAKLEDSAVYLCASSLEVSMNTEAFFGQGTRLTVV.